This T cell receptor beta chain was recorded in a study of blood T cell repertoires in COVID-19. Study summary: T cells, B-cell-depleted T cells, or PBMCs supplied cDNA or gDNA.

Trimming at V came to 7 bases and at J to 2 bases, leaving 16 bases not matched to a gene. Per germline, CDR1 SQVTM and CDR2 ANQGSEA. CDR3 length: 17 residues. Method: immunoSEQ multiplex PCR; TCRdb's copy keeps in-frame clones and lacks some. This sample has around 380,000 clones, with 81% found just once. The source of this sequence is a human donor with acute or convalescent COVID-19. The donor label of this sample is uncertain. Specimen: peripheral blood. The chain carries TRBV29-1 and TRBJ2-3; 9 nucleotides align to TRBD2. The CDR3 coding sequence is TGCAGCGCCGTAAGAAGTACCCTAGCGGGGAACACAGATACGCAGTATTTT. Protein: CSAVRSTLAGNTDTQYF.